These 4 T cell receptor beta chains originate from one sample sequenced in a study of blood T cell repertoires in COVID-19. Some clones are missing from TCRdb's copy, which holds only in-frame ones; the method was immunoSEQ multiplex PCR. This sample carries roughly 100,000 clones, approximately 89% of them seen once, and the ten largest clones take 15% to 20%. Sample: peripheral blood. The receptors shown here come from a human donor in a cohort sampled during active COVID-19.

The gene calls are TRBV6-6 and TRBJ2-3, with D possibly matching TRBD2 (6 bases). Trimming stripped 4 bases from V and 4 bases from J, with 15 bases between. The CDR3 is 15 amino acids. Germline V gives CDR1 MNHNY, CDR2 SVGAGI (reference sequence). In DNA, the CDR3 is TGTGCCAGCAGTTCCCACGGGACTCGTGCAGATACGCAGTATTTT. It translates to CASSSHGTRADTQYF.

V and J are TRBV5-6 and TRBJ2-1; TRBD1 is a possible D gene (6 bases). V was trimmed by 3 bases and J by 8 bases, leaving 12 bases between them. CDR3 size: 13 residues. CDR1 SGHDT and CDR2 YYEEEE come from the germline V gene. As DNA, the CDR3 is TGTGCCAGCAGCTGGGGGCGCTCGGATGAGCAGTTCTTC. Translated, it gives CASSWGRSDEQFF. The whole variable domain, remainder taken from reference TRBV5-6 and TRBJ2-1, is DAGVTQSPTHLIKTRGQQVTLRCSPKSGHDTVSWYQQALGQGPQFIFQYYEEEERQRGNFPDRFSGHQFPNYSSELNVNALLLGDSALYLCASSWGRSDEQFFGPGTRLTVL.

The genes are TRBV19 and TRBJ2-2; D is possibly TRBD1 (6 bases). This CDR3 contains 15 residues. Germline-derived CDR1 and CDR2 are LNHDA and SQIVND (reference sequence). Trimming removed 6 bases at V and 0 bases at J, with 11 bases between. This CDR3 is CASSPTGTNTGELFF. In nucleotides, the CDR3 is TGTGCCAGTAGCCCTACAGGGACGAACACCGGGGAGCTGTTTTTT.

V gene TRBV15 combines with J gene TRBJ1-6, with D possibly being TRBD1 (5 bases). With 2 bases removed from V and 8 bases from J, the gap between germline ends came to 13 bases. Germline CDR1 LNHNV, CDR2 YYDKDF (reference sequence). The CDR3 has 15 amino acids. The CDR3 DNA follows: TGTGCCACCAGCAGAAAGGGGATGATTGATTCACCCCTCCACTTT. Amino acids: CATSRKGMIDSPLHF.